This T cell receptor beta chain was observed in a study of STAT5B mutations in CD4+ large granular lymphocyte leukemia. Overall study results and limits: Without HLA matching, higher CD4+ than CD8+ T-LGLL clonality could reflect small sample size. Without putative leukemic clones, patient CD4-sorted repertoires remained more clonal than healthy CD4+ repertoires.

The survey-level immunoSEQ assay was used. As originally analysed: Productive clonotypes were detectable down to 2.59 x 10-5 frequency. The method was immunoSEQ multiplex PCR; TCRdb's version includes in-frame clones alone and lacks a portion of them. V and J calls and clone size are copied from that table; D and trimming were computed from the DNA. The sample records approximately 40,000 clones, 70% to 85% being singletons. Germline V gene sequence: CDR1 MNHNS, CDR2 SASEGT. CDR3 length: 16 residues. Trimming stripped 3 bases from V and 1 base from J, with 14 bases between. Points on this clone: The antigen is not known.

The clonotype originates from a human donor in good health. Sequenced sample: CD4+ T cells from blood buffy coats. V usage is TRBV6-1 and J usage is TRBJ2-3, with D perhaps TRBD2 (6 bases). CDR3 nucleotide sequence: TGTGCCAGCAGTGACTACGGGCCTAGCGGCACAGATACGCAGTATTTT. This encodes CASSDYGPSGTDTQYF.